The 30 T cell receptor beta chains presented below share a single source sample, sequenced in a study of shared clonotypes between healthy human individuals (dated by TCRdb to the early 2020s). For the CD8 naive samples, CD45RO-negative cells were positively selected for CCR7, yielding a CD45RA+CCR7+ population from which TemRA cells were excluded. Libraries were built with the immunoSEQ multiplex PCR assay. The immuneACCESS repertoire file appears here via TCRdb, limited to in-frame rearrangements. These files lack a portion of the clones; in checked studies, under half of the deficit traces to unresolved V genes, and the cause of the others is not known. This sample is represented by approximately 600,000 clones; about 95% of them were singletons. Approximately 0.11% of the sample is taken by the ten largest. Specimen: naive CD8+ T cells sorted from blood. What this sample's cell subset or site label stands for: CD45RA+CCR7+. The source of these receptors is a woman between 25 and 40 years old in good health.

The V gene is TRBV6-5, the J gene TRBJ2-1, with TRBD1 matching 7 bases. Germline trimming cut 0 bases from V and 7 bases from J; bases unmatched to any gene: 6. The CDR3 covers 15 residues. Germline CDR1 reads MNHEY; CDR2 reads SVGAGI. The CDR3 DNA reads TGTGCCAGCAGTTACTCCCAGGGGGATTTGAATGAGCAGTTCTTC. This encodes CASSYSQGDLNEQFF.

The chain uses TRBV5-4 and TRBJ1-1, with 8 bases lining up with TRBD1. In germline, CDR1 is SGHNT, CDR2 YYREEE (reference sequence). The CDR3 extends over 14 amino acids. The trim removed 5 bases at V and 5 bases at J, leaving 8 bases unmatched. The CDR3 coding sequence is TGTGCCAGCAGTCCTGGACAGGGTGGTACTGAAGCTTTCTTT. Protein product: CASSPGQGGTEAFF. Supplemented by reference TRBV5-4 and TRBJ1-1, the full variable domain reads ETGVTQSPTHLIKTRGQQVTLRCSSQSGHNTVSWYQQALGQGPQFIFQYYREEENGRGNFPPRFSGLQFPNYSSELNVNALELDDSALYLCASSPGQGGTEAFFGQGTRLTVV.

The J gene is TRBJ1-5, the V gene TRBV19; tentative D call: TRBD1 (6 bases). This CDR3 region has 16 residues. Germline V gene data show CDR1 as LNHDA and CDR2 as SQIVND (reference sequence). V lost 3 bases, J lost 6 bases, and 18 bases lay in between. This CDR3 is CASSILGGRSIQPQHF. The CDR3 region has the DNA TGTGCCAGTAGTATTTTGGGGGGGCGCTCAATTCAGCCCCAGCATTTT.

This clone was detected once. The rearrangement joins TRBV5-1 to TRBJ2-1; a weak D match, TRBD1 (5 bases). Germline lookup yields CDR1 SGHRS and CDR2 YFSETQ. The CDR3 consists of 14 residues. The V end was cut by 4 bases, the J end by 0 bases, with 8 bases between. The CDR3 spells CASSQGGSYNEQFF. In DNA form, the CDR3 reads TGCGCCAGCAGCCAGGGTGGCTCCTACAATGAGCAGTTCTTC.

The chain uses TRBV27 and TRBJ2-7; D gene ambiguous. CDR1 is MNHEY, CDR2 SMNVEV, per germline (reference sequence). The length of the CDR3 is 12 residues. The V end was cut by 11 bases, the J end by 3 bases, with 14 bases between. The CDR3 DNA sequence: TGTGCCGCTGGATCGAATCTCTACGAGCAGTACTTC. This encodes CAAGSNLYEQYF.

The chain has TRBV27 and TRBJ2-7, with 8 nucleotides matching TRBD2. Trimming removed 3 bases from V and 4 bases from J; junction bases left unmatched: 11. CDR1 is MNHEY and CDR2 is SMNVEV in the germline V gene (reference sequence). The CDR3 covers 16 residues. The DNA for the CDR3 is TGTGCCAGCAGTTTCACTAGCGGACCGGGGGTATACGAGCAGTACTTC. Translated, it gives CASSFTSGPGVYEQYF.

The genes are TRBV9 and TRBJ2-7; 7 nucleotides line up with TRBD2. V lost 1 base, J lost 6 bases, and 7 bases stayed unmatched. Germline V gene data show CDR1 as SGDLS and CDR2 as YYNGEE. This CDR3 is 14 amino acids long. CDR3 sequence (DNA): TGTGCCAGCAGCGTATCGGGAGGAACGGGCGAGCAGTACTTC. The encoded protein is CASSVSGGTGEQYF.

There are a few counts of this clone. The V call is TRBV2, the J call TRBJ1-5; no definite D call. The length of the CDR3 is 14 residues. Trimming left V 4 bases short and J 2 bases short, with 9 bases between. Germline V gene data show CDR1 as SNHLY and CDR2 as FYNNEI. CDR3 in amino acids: CASSGERGNQPQHF. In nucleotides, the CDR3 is TGTGCCAGCAGTGGGGAGCGGGGCAATCAGCCCCAGCATTTT.

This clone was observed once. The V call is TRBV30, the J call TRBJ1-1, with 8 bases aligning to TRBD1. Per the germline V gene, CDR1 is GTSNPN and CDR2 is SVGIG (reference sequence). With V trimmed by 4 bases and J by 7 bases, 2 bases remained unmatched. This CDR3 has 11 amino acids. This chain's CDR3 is CAWTTGGEAFF. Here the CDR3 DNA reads TGTGCCTGGACCACAGGGGGTGAAGCTTTCTTT. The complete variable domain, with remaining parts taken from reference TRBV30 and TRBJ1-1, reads SQTIHQWPATLVQPVGSPLSLECTVEGTSNPNLYWYRQAAGRGLQLLFYSVGIGQISSEVPQNLSASRPQDRQFILSSKKLLLSDSGFYLCAWTTGGEAFFGQGTRLTVV.

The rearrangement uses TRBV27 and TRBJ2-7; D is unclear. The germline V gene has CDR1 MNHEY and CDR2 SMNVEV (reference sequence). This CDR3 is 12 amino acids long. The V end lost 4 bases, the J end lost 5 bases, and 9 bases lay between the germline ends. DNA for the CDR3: TGTGCCAGCAGTTCGGCGGCAAACGAGCAGTACTTC. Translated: CASSSAANEQYF.

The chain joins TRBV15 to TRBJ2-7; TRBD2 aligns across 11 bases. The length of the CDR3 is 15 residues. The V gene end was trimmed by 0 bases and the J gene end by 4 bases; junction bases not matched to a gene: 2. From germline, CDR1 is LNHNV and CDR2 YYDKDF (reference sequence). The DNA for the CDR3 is TGTGCCACCAGCAGAGACCGGACTAGCGGGTACGAGCAGTACTTC. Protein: CATSRDRTSGYEQYF.

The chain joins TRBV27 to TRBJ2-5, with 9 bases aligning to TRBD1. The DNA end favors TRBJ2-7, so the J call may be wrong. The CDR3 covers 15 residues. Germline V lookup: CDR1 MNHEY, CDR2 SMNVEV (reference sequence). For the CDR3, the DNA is TGTGCCAGCAGCCATGTCGGGACAGGGAACTACGAGCAGTACTTC. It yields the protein CASSHVGTGNYEQYF.

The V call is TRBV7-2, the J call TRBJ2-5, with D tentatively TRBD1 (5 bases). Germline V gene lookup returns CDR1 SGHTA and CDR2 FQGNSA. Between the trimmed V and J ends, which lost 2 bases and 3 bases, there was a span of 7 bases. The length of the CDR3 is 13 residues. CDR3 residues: CASSLPGKETQYF. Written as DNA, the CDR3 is TGTGCCAGCAGCTTACCAGGGAAAGAGACCCAGTACTTC.

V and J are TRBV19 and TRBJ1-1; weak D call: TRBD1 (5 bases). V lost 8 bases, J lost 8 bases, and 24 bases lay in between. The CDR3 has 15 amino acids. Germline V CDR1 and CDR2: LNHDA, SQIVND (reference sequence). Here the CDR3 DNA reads TGTGCCAGTGCTACGACGAGGGGAACGAGGTCCGAAGCTTTCTTT. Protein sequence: CASATTRGTRSEAFF.

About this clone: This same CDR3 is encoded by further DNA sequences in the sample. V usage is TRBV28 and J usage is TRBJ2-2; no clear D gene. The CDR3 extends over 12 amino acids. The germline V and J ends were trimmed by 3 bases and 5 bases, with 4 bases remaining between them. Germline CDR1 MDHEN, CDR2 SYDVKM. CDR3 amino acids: CASSFLTGELFF. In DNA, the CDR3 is TGTGCCAGCAGTTTTTTAACCGGGGAGCTGTTTTTT.

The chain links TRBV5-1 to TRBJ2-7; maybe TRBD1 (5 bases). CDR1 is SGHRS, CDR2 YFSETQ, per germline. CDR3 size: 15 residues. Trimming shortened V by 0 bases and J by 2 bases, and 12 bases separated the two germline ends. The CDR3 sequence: CASSLAGASPYEQYF. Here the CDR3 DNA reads TGCGCCAGCAGCTTGGCTGGGGCCAGCCCCTACGAGCAGTACTTC. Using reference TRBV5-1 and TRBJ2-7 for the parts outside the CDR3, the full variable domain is KAGVTQTPRYLIKTRGQQVTLSCSPISGHRSVSWYQQTPGQGLQFLFEYFSETQRNKGNFPGRFSGRQFSNSRSEMNVSTLELGDSALYLCASSLAGASPYEQYFGPGTRLTVT.

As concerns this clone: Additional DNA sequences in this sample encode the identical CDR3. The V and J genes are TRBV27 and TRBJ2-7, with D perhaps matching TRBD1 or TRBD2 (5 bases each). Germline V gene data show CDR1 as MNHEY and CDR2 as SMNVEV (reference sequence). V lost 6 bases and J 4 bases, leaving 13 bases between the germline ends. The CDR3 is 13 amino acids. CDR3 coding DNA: TGTGCCAGCAGGGAAGGGACGGGGTACGAGCAGTACTTC. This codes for CASREGTGYEQYF.

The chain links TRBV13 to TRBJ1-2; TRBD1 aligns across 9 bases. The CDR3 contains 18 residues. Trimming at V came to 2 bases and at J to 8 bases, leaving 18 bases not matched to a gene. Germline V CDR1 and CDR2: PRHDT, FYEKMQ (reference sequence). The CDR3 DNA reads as TGTGCCAGCAGCTTATCCCCTCGCCTTGACAGGGGGGTAGGGGGCTACACCTTC. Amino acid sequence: CASSLSPRLDRGVGGYTF.

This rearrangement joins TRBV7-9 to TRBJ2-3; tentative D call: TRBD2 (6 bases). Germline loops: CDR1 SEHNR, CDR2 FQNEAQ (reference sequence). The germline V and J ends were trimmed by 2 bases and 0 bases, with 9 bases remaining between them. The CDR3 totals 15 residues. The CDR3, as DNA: TGTGCCAGCAGCTTATCCGGGACTAGCACAGATACGCAGTATTTT. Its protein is CASSLSGTSTDTQYF.

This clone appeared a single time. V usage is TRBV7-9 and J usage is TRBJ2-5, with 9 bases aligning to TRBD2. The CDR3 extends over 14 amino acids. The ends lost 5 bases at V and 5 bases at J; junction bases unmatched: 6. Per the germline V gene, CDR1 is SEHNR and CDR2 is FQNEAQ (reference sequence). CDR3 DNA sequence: TGTGCCAGCAGCCTATTAGCGGGAGAGGAGACCCAGTACTTC. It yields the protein CASSLLAGEETQYF.

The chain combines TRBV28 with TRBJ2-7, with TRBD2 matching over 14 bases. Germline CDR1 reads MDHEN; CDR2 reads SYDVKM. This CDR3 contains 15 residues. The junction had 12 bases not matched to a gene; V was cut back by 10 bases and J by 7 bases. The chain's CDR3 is CATGTSGSSWGEQYF. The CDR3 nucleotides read TGTGCCACCGGGACTAGCGGGAGCTCCTGGGGGGAGCAGTACTTC.

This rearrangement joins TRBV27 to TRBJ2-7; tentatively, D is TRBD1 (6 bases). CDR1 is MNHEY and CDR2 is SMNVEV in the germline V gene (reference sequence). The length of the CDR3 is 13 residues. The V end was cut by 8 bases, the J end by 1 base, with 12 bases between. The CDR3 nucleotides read TGTGCCAGCGGAATAGGACAGTCCTACGAGCAGTACTTC. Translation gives CASGIGQSYEQYF.

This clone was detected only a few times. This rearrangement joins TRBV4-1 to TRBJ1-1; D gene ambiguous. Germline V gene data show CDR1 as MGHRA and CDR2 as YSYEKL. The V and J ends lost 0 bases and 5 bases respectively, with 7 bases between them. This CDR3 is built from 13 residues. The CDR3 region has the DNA TGCGCCAGCAGCCAAGATCCGGGGACTGAAGCTTTCTTT. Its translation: CASSQDPGTEAFF.

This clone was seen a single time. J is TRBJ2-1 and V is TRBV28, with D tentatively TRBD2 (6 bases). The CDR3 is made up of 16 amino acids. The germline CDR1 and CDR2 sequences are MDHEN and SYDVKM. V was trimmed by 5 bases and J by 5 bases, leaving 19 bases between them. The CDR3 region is CASSLLMWEDHNEQFF. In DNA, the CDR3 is TGTGCCAGCAGTCTCCTTATGTGGGAGGACCACAATGAGCAGTTCTTC.

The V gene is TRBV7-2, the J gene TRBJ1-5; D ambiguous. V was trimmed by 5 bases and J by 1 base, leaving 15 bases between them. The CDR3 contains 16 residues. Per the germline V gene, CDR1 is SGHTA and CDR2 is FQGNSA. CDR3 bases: TGTGCCAGCAGCCAGGTGCCACAAGGGAGCAATCAGCCCCAGCATTTT. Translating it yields CASSQVPQGSNQPQHF.

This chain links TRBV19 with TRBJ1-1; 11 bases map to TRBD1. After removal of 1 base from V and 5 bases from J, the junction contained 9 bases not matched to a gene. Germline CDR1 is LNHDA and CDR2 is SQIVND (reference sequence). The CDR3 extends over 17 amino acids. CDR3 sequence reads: CASSIGSGTGGRTEAFF. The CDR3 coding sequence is TGTGCCAGTAGTATAGGATCTGGGACAGGGGGTCGGACTGAAGCTTTCTTT.

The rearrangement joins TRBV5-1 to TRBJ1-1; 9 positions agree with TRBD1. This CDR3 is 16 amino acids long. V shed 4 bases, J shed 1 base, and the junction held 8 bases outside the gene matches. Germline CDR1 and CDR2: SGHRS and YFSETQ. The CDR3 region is CASSPRQGGQNTEAFF. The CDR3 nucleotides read TGCGCCAGCAGCCCCCGACAGGGGGGACAGAACACTGAAGCTTTCTTT.

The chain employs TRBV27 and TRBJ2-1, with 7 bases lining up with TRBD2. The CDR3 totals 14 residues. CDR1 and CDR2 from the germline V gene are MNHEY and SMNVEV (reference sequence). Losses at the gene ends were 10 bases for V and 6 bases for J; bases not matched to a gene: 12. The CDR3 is CATRRGKGINEQFF. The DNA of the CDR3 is TGTGCCACCCGGCGGGGGAAGGGGATCAATGAGCAGTTCTTC.

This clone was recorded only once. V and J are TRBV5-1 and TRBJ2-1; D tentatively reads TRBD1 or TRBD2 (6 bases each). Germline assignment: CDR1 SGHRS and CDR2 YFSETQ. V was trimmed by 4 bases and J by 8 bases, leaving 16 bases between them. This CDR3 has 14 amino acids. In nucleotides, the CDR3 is TGCGCCAGCAGCCCGGAGGGGGTGGTCGATGAGCAGTTCTTC. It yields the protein CASSPEGVVDEQFF. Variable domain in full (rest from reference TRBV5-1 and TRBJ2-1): KAGVTQTPRYLIKTRGQQVTLSCSPISGHRSVSWYQQTPGQGLQFLFEYFSETQRNKGNFPGRFSGRQFSNSRSEMNVSTLELGDSALYLCASSPEGVVDEQFFGPGTRLTVL.

The CDR3 here is CASRWDRAQGYTF. In DNA, the CDR3 is TGCGCCAGCAGATGGGACAGGGCCCAGGGCTACACCTTC. The chain carries TRBV5-1 and TRBJ1-2, with 9 bases fitting TRBD1. This CDR3 comprises 13 residues. V shed 5 bases and J 8 bases; nucleotides not matched to a gene: 7. Germline CDR1 and CDR2: SGHRS and YFSETQ.